This T cell receptor (beta chain) emerged from a study of cytomegalovirus exposure and HLA in healthy donors. Study in general: Previous work identified 120 million or so unique TCR beta sequences from around 170 million T cells. Study-wide results and caveats: The authors enumerated 180 or so TCR beta chains as linked to cytomegalovirus.

Trimming removed 5 bases from V and 4 bases from J; junction bases left unmatched: 4. This CDR3 has 16 residues. Germline V lookup: CDR1 MNHEY, CDR2 SMNVEV (reference sequence). A word on this clone: Antigen specificity is unknown.

Primers: 60 Vbeta forward and 13 Jbeta reverse. Sequencing used immunoSEQ multiplex PCR; TCRdb keeps in-frame clones, though not all of them. The repertoire holds roughly 190,000 clones, roughly 90% seen once, with 0.9% to 1.2% in the top ten. The sample taken for sequencing was PBMCs. This TCR was recovered from a boy aged 2 to 9 in good health and CMV-seronegative. The rearrangement links TRBV27 to TRBJ2-1, with 14 bases that match TRBD2. Written as DNA, the CDR3 is TGTGCCAGCAGTCTGGGGACTAGCGGGAGATACAATGAGCAGTTCTTC. This encodes CASSLGTSGRYNEQFF.